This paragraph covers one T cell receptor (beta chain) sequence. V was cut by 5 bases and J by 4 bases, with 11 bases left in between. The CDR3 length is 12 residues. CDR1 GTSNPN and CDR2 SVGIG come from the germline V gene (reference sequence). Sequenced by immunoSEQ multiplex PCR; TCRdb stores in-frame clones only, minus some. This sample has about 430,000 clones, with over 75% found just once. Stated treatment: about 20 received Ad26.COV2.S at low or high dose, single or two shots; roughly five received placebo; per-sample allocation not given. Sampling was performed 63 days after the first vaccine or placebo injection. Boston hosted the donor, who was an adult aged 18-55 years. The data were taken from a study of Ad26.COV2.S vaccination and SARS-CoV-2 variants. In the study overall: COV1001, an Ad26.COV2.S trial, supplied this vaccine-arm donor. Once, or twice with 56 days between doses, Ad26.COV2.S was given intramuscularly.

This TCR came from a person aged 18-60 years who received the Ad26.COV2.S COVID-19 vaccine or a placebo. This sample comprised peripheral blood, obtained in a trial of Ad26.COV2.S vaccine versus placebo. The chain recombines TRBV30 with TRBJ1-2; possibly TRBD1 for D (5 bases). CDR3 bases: TGTGCCTGGGAGACCGGGACCTATGGCTACACCTTC. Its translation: CAWETGTYGYTF. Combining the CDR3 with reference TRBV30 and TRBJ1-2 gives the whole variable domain SQTIHQWPATLVQPVGSPLSLECTVEGTSNPNLYWYRQAAGRGLQLLFYSVGIGQISSEVPQNLSASRPQDRQFILSSKKLLLSDSGFYLCAWETGTYGYTFGSGTRLTVV.